These 5 T cell receptor beta chains came from one sample sequenced in a study of OX40 agonist ivuxolimab in advanced cancers. Assay used: immunoSEQ multiplex PCR; TCRdb lists only in-frame clones, some missing. This sample carries about 43,000 clones, approximately 88% of them seen once, and the ten largest clones take 20% to 25%. Sequencing was performed on CD4+ or CD8+ T cells sorted from blood, taken in a trial of the OX40 agonist ivuxolimab. These receptors were taken from an adult with an advanced solid tumor such as melanoma, head and neck, liver or kidney cancer.

The rearrangement joins TRBV11-2 to TRBJ2-3, with D possibly being TRBD1 (5 bases). The germline gives CDR1 SGHAT, CDR2 FQNNGV. V lost 5 bases and J 4 bases, leaving 19 bases between the germline ends. The CDR3 is 16 residues long. The CDR3 here is CASSLRPRAYSDTQYF. In DNA, the CDR3 is TGTGCCAGCAGCCTTCGCCCCAGGGCGTACTCAGATACGCAGTATTTT.

V gene TRBV13 combines with J gene TRBJ2-7; D gene unclear. There are 14 residues in the CDR3. Trimming took 0 bases from V and 2 from J, leaving 8 bases between them. Germline CDR1 and CDR2: PRHDT and FYEKMQ (reference sequence). The CDR3 sequence: CASSLGRPTYEQYF. The CDR3 DNA follows: TGTGCCAGCAGCTTAGGACGGCCAACCTACGAGCAGTACTTC.

This clone was observed once. The chain employs TRBV5-4 and TRBJ2-5, with D perhaps TRBD1 (5 bases). The J call is in doubt because the DNA end fits TRBJ2-7 better. CDR1 and CDR2 from the germline V gene are SGHNT and YYREEE (reference sequence). This CDR3 is built from 14 residues. In nucleotides, the CDR3 is TGTGCCAGCAGCTTCTCCGAGACAGCCTACGAGCAGTACTTC. This sequence encodes CASSFSETAYEQYF.

The chain links TRBV18 to TRBJ2-7, with 12 bases lining up with TRBD2. CDR3 length: 15 amino acids. Trimming took 3 bases from V and 5 from J; bases not matched to a gene: 5. Germline V gene lookup returns CDR1 KGHSH and CDR2 LQKENI. The CDR3 loop reads CASSPELAGGDEQYF. The CDR3 bases are TGTGCCAGCTCACCGGAGCTAGCGGGAGGGGACGAGCAGTACTTC.

This chain uses TRBV29-1 with TRBJ1-1, with no clear D. The CDR3 covers 12 residues. Germline CDR1 is SQVTM and CDR2 is ANQGSEA. Between the trimmed V and J ends, which lost 5 bases and 1 base, there was a span of 8 bases. The CDR3 here is CSVQTGNTEAFF. CDR3 sequence (DNA): TGCAGCGTTCAAACCGGGAACACTGAAGCTTTCTTT.